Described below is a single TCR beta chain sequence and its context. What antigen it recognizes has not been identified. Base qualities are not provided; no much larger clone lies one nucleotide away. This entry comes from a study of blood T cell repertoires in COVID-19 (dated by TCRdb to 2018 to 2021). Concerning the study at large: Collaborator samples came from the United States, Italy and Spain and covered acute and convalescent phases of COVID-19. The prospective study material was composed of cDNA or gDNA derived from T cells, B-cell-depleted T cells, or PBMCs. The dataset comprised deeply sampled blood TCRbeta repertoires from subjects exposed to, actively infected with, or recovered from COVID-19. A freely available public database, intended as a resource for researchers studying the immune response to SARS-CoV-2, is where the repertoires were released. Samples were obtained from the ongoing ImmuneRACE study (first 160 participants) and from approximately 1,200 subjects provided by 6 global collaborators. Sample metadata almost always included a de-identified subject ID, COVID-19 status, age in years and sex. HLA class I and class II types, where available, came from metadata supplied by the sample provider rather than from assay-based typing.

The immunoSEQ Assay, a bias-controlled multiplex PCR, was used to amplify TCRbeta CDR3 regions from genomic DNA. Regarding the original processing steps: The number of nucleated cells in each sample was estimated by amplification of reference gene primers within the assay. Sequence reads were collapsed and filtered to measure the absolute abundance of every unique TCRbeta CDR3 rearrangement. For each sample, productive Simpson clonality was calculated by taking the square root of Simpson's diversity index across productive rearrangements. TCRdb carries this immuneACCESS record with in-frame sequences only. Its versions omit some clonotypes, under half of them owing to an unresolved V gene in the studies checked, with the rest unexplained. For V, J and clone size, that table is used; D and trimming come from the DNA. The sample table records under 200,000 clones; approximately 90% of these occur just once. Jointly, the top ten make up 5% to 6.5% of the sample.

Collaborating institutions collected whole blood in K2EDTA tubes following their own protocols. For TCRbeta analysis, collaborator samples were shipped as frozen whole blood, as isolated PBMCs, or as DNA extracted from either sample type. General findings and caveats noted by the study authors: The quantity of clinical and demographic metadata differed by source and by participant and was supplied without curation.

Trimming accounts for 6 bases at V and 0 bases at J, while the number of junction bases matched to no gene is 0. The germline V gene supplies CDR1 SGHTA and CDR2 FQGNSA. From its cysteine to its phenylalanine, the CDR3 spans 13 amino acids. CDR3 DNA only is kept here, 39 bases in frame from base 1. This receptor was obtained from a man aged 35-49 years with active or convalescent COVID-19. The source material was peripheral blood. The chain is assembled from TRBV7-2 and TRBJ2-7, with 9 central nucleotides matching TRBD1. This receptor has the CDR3 CASRTGGSYEQYF. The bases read TGTGCCAGCAGGACAGGGGGCTCCTACGAGCAGTACTTC.